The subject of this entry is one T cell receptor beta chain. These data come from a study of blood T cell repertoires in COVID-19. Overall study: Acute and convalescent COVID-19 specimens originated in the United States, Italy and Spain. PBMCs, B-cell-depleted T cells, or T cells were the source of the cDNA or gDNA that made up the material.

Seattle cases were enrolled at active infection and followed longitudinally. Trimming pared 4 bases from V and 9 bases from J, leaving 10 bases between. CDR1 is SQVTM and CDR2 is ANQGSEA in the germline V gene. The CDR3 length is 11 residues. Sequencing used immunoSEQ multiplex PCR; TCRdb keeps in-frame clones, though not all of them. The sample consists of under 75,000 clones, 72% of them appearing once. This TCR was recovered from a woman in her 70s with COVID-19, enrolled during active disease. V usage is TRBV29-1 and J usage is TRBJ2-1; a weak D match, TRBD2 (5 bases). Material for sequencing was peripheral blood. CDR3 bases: TGCAGCGTTGCGAGGGCGCGTGAGCAGTTCTTC. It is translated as CSVARAREQFF.